The 4 T cell receptor beta chains below all came from one sample that was sequenced in a study of tumor-infiltrating lymphocytes in oesophageal squamous cell carcinoma. TCRdb fed the PCR reads into MiXCR, producing one record per CDR3 protein. Altogether approximately 12,000 distinct CDR3 sequences are present, approximately 58% being singletons, with the ten largest covering 36%. The sequenced sample was esophageal tumor tissue. The origin of the receptors is a male donor with esophageal squamous cell carcinoma.

The rearrangement links TRBV28 to TRBJ1-6; a possible D gene is TRBD1 (5 bases). Germline values: CDR1 MDHEN, CDR2 SYDVKM. This CDR3 region has 14 residues. Trimming removed 2 bases from V and 3 bases from J, with 5 bases in between. For the CDR3, the DNA is TGTGCCAGCAGTTTAGGGGGCTATAATTCACCCCTCCACTTT. It encodes CASSLGGYNSPLHF.

The table lists this clonotype with a count of one. The junction departs from germline at one end; a sequencing error may be responsible. The genes are TRBV13 and TRBJ2-3; D gene unclear. The J call may not be correct, given that the DNA end is closer to TRBJ1-1. The germline V gene has CDR1 PRHDT and CDR2 FYEKMQ (reference sequence). This CDR3 has 13 residues. The CDR3 reads CASSKLLNTEAFF. The CDR3 DNA sequence: TGCGCCAGCAGTAAACTATTGAACACTGAAGCTTTCTTT.

In this sample, this clonotype turned up many times. This may come from a read error, since a much larger clone is one base off. This chain connects TRBV27 to TRBJ2-5, with no clear D. The CDR3 has 13 residues. The V and J ends lost 0 bases and 11 bases respectively, with 13 bases between them. Germline CDR1 reads MNHEY; CDR2 reads SMNVEV (reference sequence). The CDR3 DNA sequence: TGTGCCAGCAGTTTATCCCGTTACAATGAGCAGTACTTC. Translated, it gives CASSLSRYNEQYF.

This chain links TRBV7-8 with TRBJ2-5, with D possibly matching TRBD2 (6 bases). The J call is in doubt because the DNA end fits TRBJ2-1 better. The germline V gene encodes CDR1 SGHVS and CDR2 FQNEAQ. The CDR3 covers 15 residues. CDR3: CASTTTGESVNEQFF. The CDR3 region has the DNA TGTGCCAGCACCACGACGGGGGAAAGTGTCAATGAGCAGTTCTTC.